The 23 T cell receptor beta chains in this list originate from one sample, sequenced in a study of shared clonotypes between healthy human individuals. Generated by immunoSEQ multiplex PCR, the TCRdb table keeps only in-frame clones and is missing some. Among approximately 500,000 clones listed, 96% were seen once. Material for sequencing was naive CD4+ T cells sorted from blood. As for subset: CD45RA+ positively selected. These receptor sequences come from a woman in her 30s in good health.

The chain recombines TRBV10-2 with TRBJ1-5; D remains ambiguous. Trimming left V 0 bases short and J 2 bases short, with 8 bases between. Germline CDR1 and CDR2: WSHSY and SAAADI. There are 15 residues in the CDR3. The CDR3 bases are TGCGCCAGCAGTGAGTCAGGGATGCGCAATCAGCCCCAGCATTTT. Its translation is CASSESGMRNQPQHF.

The chain links TRBV5-1 to TRBJ2-1; no definite D call. This CDR3 has 16 amino acids. Germline V gene sequence: CDR1 SGHRS, CDR2 YFSETQ. Trimming stripped 4 bases from V and 1 base from J, with 15 bases between. The CDR3 DNA follows: TGCGCCAGCAGCGATCGTATACAACAATCCTACAATGAGCAGTTCTTC. It specifies CASSDRIQQSYNEQFF.

In its sample, this clone was seen a few times. This chain connects TRBV6-6 to TRBJ2-7; D not certain. Trimming stripped 0 bases from V and 0 bases from J, with 6 bases between. Germline CDR1 is MNHNY and CDR2 is SVGAGI (reference sequence). The CDR3 runs to 14 residues. This chain's CDR3 is CASSYSRSSYEQYF. The CDR3 DNA follows: TGTGCCAGCAGTTACTCTCGGTCCTCCTACGAGCAGTACTTC.

The chain links TRBV28 to TRBJ2-4; D ambiguous. The ends were cut back, 6 bases at V and 7 bases at J, with 10 bases in the middle. Germline V gene sequence: CDR1 MDHEN, CDR2 SYDVKM. This CDR3 is 12 amino acids long. The CDR3 coding sequence is TGTGCCAGCAGCGTCCGAGCGAACATTCAGTACTTC. It codes for CASSVRANIQYF.

This chain connects TRBV29-1 to TRBJ2-7, with 8 bases that match TRBD1. V lost 6 bases, J lost 3 bases, and 7 bases stayed unmatched. This CDR3 spans 13 amino acids. Germline V gene sequence: CDR1 SQVTM, CDR2 ANQGSEA. This chain's CDR3 is CSVRGTGFYEQYF. The DNA for the CDR3 is TGCAGCGTGAGGGGGACAGGTTTCTACGAGCAGTACTTC.

This chain uses TRBV28 with TRBJ1-4; D possibly corresponds to TRBD1 (6 bases). The CDR3 sequence is 15 residues long. V was cut by 5 bases and J by 7 bases, with 17 bases left in between. Per the germline V gene, CDR1 is MDHEN and CDR2 is SYDVKM. The chain's CDR3 is CASSPTYRAGEKLFF. The CDR3 DNA follows: TGTGCCAGCAGTCCTACCTACAGGGCGGGTGAAAAACTGTTTTTT. Variable domain in full (rest from reference TRBV28 and TRBJ1-4): DVKVTQSSRYLVKRTGEKVFLECVQDMDHENMFWYRQDPGLGLRLIYFSYDVKMKEKGDIPEGYSVSREKKERFSLILESASTNQTSMYLCASSPTYRAGEKLFFGSGTQLSVL.

This clone was observed a single time. The V and J genes are TRBV15 and TRBJ2-3; the match to TRBD2 covers 8 bases. The CDR3 contains 14 residues. Germline lookup yields CDR1 LNHNV and CDR2 YYDKDF (reference sequence). V lost 3 bases, J lost 3 bases, and 2 bases stayed unmatched. The CDR3 loop is CATSSRGGTDTQYF. The DNA for the CDR3 is TGTGCCACCAGCAGTCGCGGGGGGACAGATACGCAGTATTTT.

The chain uses TRBV5-1 and TRBJ1-6, with D unresolved. Germline V gene lookup returns CDR1 SGHRS and CDR2 YFSETQ. V lost 0 bases and J lost 7, with 8 bases in between. The length of the CDR3 is 14 residues. The CDR3 sequence is CASSLEQSNSPLHF. Here the CDR3 DNA reads TGCGCCAGCAGCTTGGAACAGTCGAATTCACCCCTCCACTTT. Based on the CDR3 plus reference TRBV5-1 and TRBJ1-6, the full variable domain is KAGVTQTPRYLIKTRGQQVTLSCSPISGHRSVSWYQQTPGQGLQFLFEYFSETQRNKGNFPGRFSGRQFSNSRSEMNVSTLELGDSALYLCASSLEQSNSPLHFGNGTRLTVT.

The chain couples TRBV27 to TRBJ2-1, with a weak D call TRBD2 (6 bases). Germline CDR1 and CDR2: MNHEY and SMNVEV (reference sequence). There are 16 residues in the CDR3. V was shortened by 3 bases and J by 8 bases, with 20 bases between the two germline ends. The CDR3 nucleotides read TGTGCCAGCAGTTTGCGGGAATATTCCTACTTGCATGAGCAGTTCTTC. It specifies CASSLREYSYLHEQFF.

The V call is TRBV15, the J call TRBJ2-3, with no clear D. The CDR3 runs to 15 residues. The V end was cut by 2 bases, the J end by 7 bases, with 16 bases between. Germline V CDR1 and CDR2: LNHNV, YYDKDF (reference sequence). DNA of the CDR3: TGTGCCACCAGCAGACCCTCCACCGTTACCCATACGCAGTATTTT. It encodes CATSRPSTVTHTQYF.

V gene TRBV28 combines with J gene TRBJ1-1; D gene ambiguous. The CDR3 totals 13 residues. Between the trimmed V and J ends, which lost 4 bases and 2 bases, there was a span of 8 bases. CDR1 is MDHEN, CDR2 SYDVKM, per germline. The CDR3 protein is CASSSPGNTEAFF. In DNA, the CDR3 is TGTGCCAGCAGTTCCCCCGGTAACACTGAAGCTTTCTTT.

The chain employs TRBV7-9 and TRBJ2-3; 10 bases are shared with TRBD2. Germline V lookup: CDR1 SEHNR, CDR2 FQNEAQ (reference sequence). Trimming cost V 8 bases and J 5 bases; bases outside gene matches: 1. This CDR3 is 12 amino acids long. CDR3 amino acids: CASQREGDTQYF. The DNA for the CDR3 is TGTGCCAGCCAGCGGGAGGGAGATACGCAGTATTTT.

The chain carries TRBV14 and TRBJ2-1, with TRBD2 matching over 11 bases. The CDR3 is 17 residues long. Germline V gene data show CDR1 as SGHDN and CDR2 as FVKESK. V was pared by 0 bases and J by 8 bases, with 9 bases of the junction left unmatched. The CDR3 loop is CASSQDFLGLADDEQFF. The CDR3 DNA sequence: TGTGCCAGCAGCCAAGATTTCCTGGGACTAGCGGATGATGAGCAGTTCTTC.

This chain connects TRBV6-5 to TRBJ2-7; TRBD1 matches 9 bases. The CDR3 loop spans 14 amino acids. Germline-derived CDR1 and CDR2 are MNHEY and SVGAGI. V gave up 7 bases and J gave up 7 bases; unmatched junction bases: 11. CDR3 residues: CASKWDRVGLEQYF. The CDR3 DNA sequence: TGTGCCAGCAAGTGGGACAGGGTCGGTCTTGAGCAGTACTTC.

The V call is TRBV6-1, the J call TRBJ2-4; D uncertain. Trimming took off 6 bases at V and 15 bases at J, with 18 bases between the two ends. Germline CDR1 reads MNHNS; CDR2 reads SASEGT. The CDR3 is made up of 12 amino acids. CDR3 in amino acids: CASSDPVTAGYF. The CDR3 bases are TGTGCCAGCAGCGATCCGGTTACCGCTGGGTACTTC.

This clone occurred once. V usage is TRBV5-1 and J usage is TRBJ2-7; TRBD2 might be the D (5 bases). This CDR3 has 14 amino acids. The V end was cut by 0 bases, the J end by 4 bases, with 11 bases between. Per germline, CDR1 SGHRS and CDR2 YFSETQ. In DNA form, the CDR3 reads TGCGCCAGCAGCTTGGCCCCTCCGGGATACGAGCAGTACTTC. It encodes CASSLAPPGYEQYF.

The chain is built from TRBV28 and TRBJ1-2; TRBD1 agrees at 8 bases. The CDR3 length is 14 residues. In germline, CDR1 is MDHEN, CDR2 SYDVKM. V shed 5 bases and J 3 bases; nucleotides not matched to a gene: 5. CDR3 protein: CASSPGQGDYGYTF. CDR3 bases: TGTGCCAGCAGTCCCGGACAGGGAGACTATGGCTACACCTTC.

This chain connects TRBV7-9 to TRBJ2-1; possibly TRBD2 for D (6 bases). Trimming pared 5 bases from V and 10 bases from J, leaving 12 bases between. The germline gives CDR1 SEHNR, CDR2 FQNEAQ (reference sequence). CDR3 length: 12 residues. CDR3 nucleotides: TGTGCCAGCAGCCCCGACGGGAGCGAGCAGTTCTTC. Residues: CASSPDGSEQFF.

V and J are TRBV28 and TRBJ2-7; a possible D gene is TRBD2 (6 bases). V was cut by 6 bases and J by 2 bases, with 11 bases left in between. CDR3 length: 13 amino acids. Germline V lookup: CDR1 MDHEN, CDR2 SYDVKM. The CDR3 region has the DNA TGTGCCAGCAGCTGGGACTCAACCTACGAGCAGTACTTC. It is translated as CASSWDSTYEQYF.

This sequence joins TRBV12-5 and TRBJ2-5; perhaps TRBD1 as D (5 bases). Germline V gene sequence: CDR1 LGHNT, CDR2 FRNRAP. The V gene lost 0 bases and the J gene lost 4 bases, with 15 bases spanning the gap. The CDR3 sequence is 16 residues long. In DNA form, the CDR3 reads TGTGCTAGTGGTTTGGTACAAGTCGCAGGGCGAGAGACCCAGTACTTC. Translated, it gives CASGLVQVAGRETQYF.

This rearrangement joins TRBV28 to TRBJ1-1; D perhaps matches TRBD1 (6 bases). Germline loops: CDR1 MDHEN, CDR2 SYDVKM. V was trimmed by 8 bases and J by 4 bases, leaving 14 bases between them. The length of the CDR3 is 13 residues. For the CDR3, the DNA is TGTGCCAGCGAACAGGGTTCGGGCACTGAAGCTTTCTTT. This encodes CASEQGSGTEAFF.

The J gene is TRBJ2-4, the V gene TRBV28; possible D gene TRBD1, 7 bases. CDR1 and CDR2 from the germline V gene are MDHEN and SYDVKM. The CDR3 has 15 residues. Trimming removed 5 bases from V and 7 bases from J, with 18 bases in between. The CDR3 coding sequence is TGTGCCAGCAGTCCGGGGGACAGAGTGAGTAACATTCAGTACTTC. Protein sequence: CASSPGDRVSNIQYF. Full variable domain (rest looked up from reference TRBV28 and TRBJ2-4): DVKVTQSSRYLVKRTGEKVFLECVQDMDHENMFWYRQDPGLGLRLIYFSYDVKMKEKGDIPEGYSVSREKKERFSLILESASTNQTSMYLCASSPGDRVSNIQYFGAGTRLSVL.

This clone was counted once. The genes are TRBV27 and TRBJ2-7; TRBD2 matches at 8 bases. Per the germline V gene, CDR1 is MNHEY and CDR2 is SMNVEV (reference sequence). Unmatched junction bases numbered 6, after V lost 8 bases and J lost 3 bases. This CDR3 is 13 amino acids long. The CDR3 reads CASCSGNGYEQYF. The CDR3 nucleotides are TGTGCCAGCTGTAGCGGGAACGGCTACGAGCAGTACTTC.